This TCR beta chain was captured in a study of blood T cell repertoires in COVID-19. The overall study: T cells, B-cell-depleted T cells, or PBMCs supplied cDNA or gDNA.

In the original analysis: Amplified reference gene primers provided the basis for estimating nucleated cell counts. The repertoire was sequenced with immunoSEQ multiplex PCR; TCRdb's copy has only in-frame clones and lacks some. V and J calls and clone size are copied from that table; D and trimming were computed from the DNA. Among around 94,000 clones listed, about 83% were seen once. The ends lost 3 bases at V and 7 bases at J; junction bases unmatched: 9. Germline CDR1 is SGDLS and CDR2 is YYNGEE. CDR3 length: 14 amino acids. Input material: peripheral blood. This TCR was recovered from a man aged 40-49 years with active or convalescent COVID-19. V is TRBV9 and J is TRBJ1-1; 7 positions match TRBD1. The CDR3 loop reads CASSGGTVFNEAFF. For the CDR3, the DNA is TGTGCCAGCAGCGGGGGGACAGTGTTTAATGAAGCTTTCTTT.